This TCR beta chain was identified in a study of blood T cell repertoires in COVID-19 (dated by TCRdb to the early 2020s). Notes on the research overall: Samples from collaborators originated in the United States, Italy and Spain and spanned both the acute and convalescent phases of COVID-19. The material from the prospective study consisted of cDNA or gDNA derived from T cells, B-cell-depleted T cells, or PBMCs. Deeply sampled blood TCRbeta repertoires from subjects exposed to, actively infected with, or recovered from COVID-19 were included in the dataset. The repertoires were released in a freely available public database meant as a resource for research on the immune response to SARS-CoV-2. The samples were drawn from two sources: the first 160 participants of the ongoing ImmuneRACE study, and 1,200 or so subjects contributed by 6 global collaborators. Nearly every sample came with metadata listing a de-identified subject ID, COVID-19 status, age in years and sex. Where HLA class I and class II types were available, the types were taken from metadata supplied by the sample provider, not from assay-based typing.

The research as a whole found: The quantity of clinical and demographic metadata differed by source and by participant and was supplied without curation.

One collaborating source in Seattle enrolled patients during active infection and followed them longitudinally through the course of disease. The collaborating institutions used their own protocols to collect whole blood in K2EDTA tubes. For TCRbeta analysis, collaborators shipped samples as frozen whole blood, isolated PBMCs, or DNA extracted from either of those sample types. TCRbeta CDR3 regions were amplified from genomic DNA by means of the immunoSEQ Assay, a bias-controlled multiplex PCR. Per the original workflow: The number of nucleated cells in each sample was estimated by amplification of reference gene primers within the assay. Sequence reads were collapsed and filtered to measure the absolute abundance of every unique TCRbeta CDR3 rearrangement. For each sample, productive Simpson clonality was calculated as the square root of Simpson's diversity index over productive rearrangements. TCRdb took over this immuneACCESS table, retaining in-frame rearrangements with V and J assigned. Such tables are incomplete; in checked studies, under half of the missing clones stem from an unresolved V gene, and the remainder is unexplained. V and J calls and clone size are copied from that table; D and trimming were computed from the DNA. The sample table lists more than 300,000 clones, nearly 90% of them with a count of one. 1.8% of the sample is held by the ten biggest clonotypes.

The CDR3 sequence holds 14 residues, the cysteine and phenylalanine included. Only the CDR3 part of the read is kept: 42 bases, read in frame from the first base. V is pared back by 6 bases and J by 1 base, with 12 bases lying between the germline termini. The germline V gene sets CDR1 to SGHVS and CDR2 to FNYEAQ. This clone occurred a few times. What antigen it recognizes has not been identified. Within one base of it there is no much larger clone, and no base qualities were kept. The rearrangement combines TRBV7-6 with TRBJ1-1, and TRBD1 may be the D gene, going by 6 matching bases. Sample: peripheral blood. The receptor was isolated from a woman aged 30 to 39 with COVID-19, enrolled during active disease. The CDR3 protein sequence reads: CASRNLQGNTEAFF. The DNA is TGTGCCAGCAGGAACTTACAGGGGAACACTGAAGCTTTCTTT.